This is a list of T cell receptor beta chains from one sample in a study of shared clonotypes between healthy human individuals. Sequenced by immunoSEQ multiplex PCR; TCRdb stores in-frame clones only, minus some. The data contain about 1 million clones, approximately 70% of them seen just once; the ten biggest clones take up about 1.5%. Specimen: memory CD4+ T cells sorted from blood. Receptors were obtained from a man between 18 and 29 years old in good health. Each CDR3 is given with its conserved first and last residue. Each record gives: clone size, V gene, J gene, D gene, CDR3 protein, CDR3 DNA. The D gene is left open where the match is weak. Not every row has a clone size; where given, it reads once, few, many or a size class.

.	TRBV10-3	TRBJ2-2	TRBD1	CAISDRGRKDGELFF	TGTGCCATCAGTGATAGGGGGCGGAAGGACGGGGAGCTGTTTTTT
few	TRBV5-4	TRBJ2-7	TRBD1	CASSWDRGPYEQYF	TGTGCCAGCAGCTGGGACAGGGGCCCCTACGAGCAGTACTTC
few	TRBV6-1	TRBJ1-5	.	CASRYRGNQPQHF	TGTGCCAGCAGATACAGGGGCAATCAGCCCCAGCATTTT
.	TRBV6-1	TRBJ1-1	TRBD1	CASSIRQGARTEAFF	TGTGCCAGCAGTATACGACAGGGGGCTCGGACTGAAGCTTTCTTT
.	TRBV11-2	TRBJ2-5	TRBD1	CATRSQDRGPQETQYF	TGTGCCACCCGATCACAGGACAGGGGGCCTCAAGAGACCCAGTACTTC
few	TRBV2	TRBJ2-7	TRBD2	CASSPLAGGSSEQYF	TGTGCCAGCAGTCCCTTAGCGGGGGGATCCTCCGAGCAGTACTTC
.	TRBV7-2	TRBJ2-7	TRBD2	CASSPSGRSSYEQYF	TGTGCCAGCAGCCCTAGCGGTAGATCCTCCTACGAGCAGTACTTC
.	TRBV5-1	TRBJ1-4	.	CASSLGSGGGNEKLFF	TGCGCCAGCAGCTTGGGATCAGGTGGGGGGAATGAAAAACTGTTTTTT
.	TRBV29-1	TRBJ2-3	TRBD2	CSVEGIGGAPTQYF	TGCAGCGTCGAAGGGATCGGGGGGGCTCCCACGCAGTATTTT
once	TRBV9	TRBJ2-3	TRBD2	CASSVEGGRPDTQYF	TGTGCCAGCAGCGTAGAAGGCGGGAGACCGGATACGCAGTATTTT
once	TRBV30	TRBJ2-3	.	CACPDGPNTDTQYF	TGTGCCTGCCCGGACGGGCCCAACACAGATACGCAGTATTTT
.	TRBV11-2	TRBJ2-1	TRBD2	CASSLPPSGRTFDEQFF	TGTGCCAGCAGCTTACCCCCAAGCGGGAGGACGTTCGATGAGCAGTTCTTC
.	TRBV28	TRBJ2-5	.	CASSQQGPRTQYF	TGTGCCAGCAGTCAACAGGGCCCGCGGACCCAGTACTTC
.	TRBV7-2	TRBJ1-5	.	CASSPRGGRGQPQHF	TGTGCCAGCAGCCCAAGGGGGGGTCGGGGTCAGCCCCAGCATTTT
few	TRBV10-3	TRBJ1-2	TRBD1	CAITPGGSDYGYTF	TGTGCCATCACCCCAGGGGGCAGCGACTATGGCTACACCTTC
.	TRBV5-6	TRBJ2-7	TRBD1	CASSLGGGQGLYEQYF	TGTGCCAGCAGCTTGGGTGGGGGACAGGGCTTATACGAGCAGTACTTC
once	TRBV7-8	TRBJ2-3	TRBD2	CASSLVGSGRADTQYF	TGTGCCAGCAGCTTAGTTGGTAGCGGGAGGGCAGATACGCAGTATTTT
.	TRBV30	TRBJ1-5	.	CAWSVPGRNQPQHF	TGTGCCTGGAGTGTACCAGGGCGCAATCAGCCCCAGCATTTT
once	TRBV7-6	TRBJ2-2	.	CASSLLGRGTGELFF	TGTGCCAGCAGCTTATTGGGGAGAGGTACCGGGGAGCTGTTTTTT
.	TRBV4-1	TRBJ1-5	.	CASSQEGLGNQPQHF	TGCGCCAGCAGCCAAGAGGGCCTGGGCAATCAGCCCCAGCATTTT
.	TRBV19	TRBJ1-1	TRBD1	CASSKLMGQGGTEAFF	TGTGCCAGTAGTAAGCTGATGGGACAGGGCGGGACTGAAGCTTTCTTT
.	TRBV27	TRBJ2-3	.	CASSLSIGPWGTDTQYF	TGTGCCAGCAGTTTATCGATAGGGCCCTGGGGCACAGATACGCAGTATTTT
.	TRBV15	TRBJ2-4	.	CATSRDLVAKNIQYF	TGTGCCACCAGCAGAGATTTGGTAGCCAAAAACATTCAGTACTTC
.	TRBV30	TRBJ2-2	TRBD1	CAWGPRDRDTGELFF	TGTGCCTGGGGCCCCCGGGACAGAGACACCGGGGAGCTGTTTTTT
.	TRBV7-2	TRBJ2-2	.	CASSFSPGELFF	TGTGCTAGCAGCTTCTCCCCCGGGGAGCTGTTTTTT
once	TRBV28	TRBJ2-3	.	CASSLEVSTDTQYF	TGTGCCAGCAGTTTAGAGGTTAGCACAGATACGCAGTATTTT
.	TRBV6-5	TRBJ2-1	TRBD2	CASSRGGTGNEQFF	TGTGCCAGCAGCCGGGGGGGCACTGGAAATGAGCAGTTCTTC
.	TRBV7-2	TRBJ2-5	.	CASSFLRQETQYF	TGTGCCAGCAGCTTCCTGCGACAAGAGACCCAGTACTTC
.	TRBV28	TRBJ2-2	.	CASSGGPYTGELFF	TGTGCCAGCAGTGGTGGGCCCTACACCGGGGAGCTGTTTTTT
many	TRBV2	TRBJ1-1	.	CASKLAGETEAFF	TGTGCCAGCAAGCTCGCAGGGGAGACTGAAGCTTTCTTT
.	TRBV5-4	TRBJ2-3	.	CASSPADNQYTQYF	TGTGCCAGCAGCCCGGCCGACAACCAGTATACGCAGTATTTT
many	TRBV6-5	TRBJ2-3	.	CASRSQRFTDTQYF	TGTGCCAGCAGGTCCCAACGATTCACAGATACGCAGTATTTT
.	TRBV7-2	TRBJ2-3	TRBD2	CASSFRLAGGSTDTQYF	TGTGCCAGCAGCTTCCGACTAGCGGGAGGGTCCACAGATACGCAGTATTTT
once	TRBV10-1	TRBJ2-5	TRBD2	CASSEAGVGTQYF	TGCGCCAGCAGTGAGGCGGGAGTAGGGACCCAGTACTTC
.	TRBV5-1	TRBJ1-3	.	CASSQSGNTIYF	TGCGCCAGCAGTCAGTCTGGAAACACCATATATTTT
.	TRBV5-1	TRBJ1-1	.	CASRLVGGTEAFF	TGCGCCAGCCGCTTAGTCGGTGGCACTGAAGCTTTCTTT
.	TRBV29-1	TRBJ1-1	TRBD1	CSVGRQGAFF	TGCAGCGTTGGGAGACAGGGAGCTTTCTTT
.	TRBV30	TRBJ2-7	.	CAESSGISYEQYF	TGTGCCGAATCTTCTGGAATTTCCTACGAGCAGTACTTC
few	TRBV29-1	TRBJ1-2	.	CSAELGGGYTF	TGCAGCGCCGAGCTTGGGGGTGGCTACACCTTC
.	TRBV5-5	TRBJ2-6	TRBD1	CASSLASGGAAGANVLTF	TGTGCCAGCAGCTTGGCGTCAGGGGGCGCAGCTGGGGCCAACGTCCTGACTTTC
.	TRBV7-2	TRBJ2-6	.	CASSSRGSGANVLTF	TGTGCCAGCAGCTCCAGGGGAAGTGGGGCCAACGTCCTGACTTTC
.	TRBV11-2	TRBJ2-2	.	CASIPSDSKYTGELFF	TGTGCCAGCATCCCTTCCGACAGCAAGTACACCGGGGAGCTGTTTTTT
.	TRBV21-1	TRBJ1-4	.	CASSKATGWGKLFF	TGTGCCAGCAGCAAAGCGACAGGGTGGGGAAAACTGTTTTTT